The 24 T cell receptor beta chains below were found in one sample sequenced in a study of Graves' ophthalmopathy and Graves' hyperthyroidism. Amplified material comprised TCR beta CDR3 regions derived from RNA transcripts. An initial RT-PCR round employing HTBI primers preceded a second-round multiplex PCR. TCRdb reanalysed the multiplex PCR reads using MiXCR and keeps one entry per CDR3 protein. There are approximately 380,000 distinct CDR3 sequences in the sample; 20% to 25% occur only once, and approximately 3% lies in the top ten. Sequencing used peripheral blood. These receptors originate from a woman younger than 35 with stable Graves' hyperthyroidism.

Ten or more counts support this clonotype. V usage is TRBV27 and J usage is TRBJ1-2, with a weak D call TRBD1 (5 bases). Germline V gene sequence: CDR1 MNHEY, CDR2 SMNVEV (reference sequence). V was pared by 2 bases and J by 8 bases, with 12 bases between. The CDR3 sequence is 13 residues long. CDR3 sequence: CASSLTGGLGYTF. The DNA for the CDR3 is TGTGCCAGCAGTTTAACGGGGGGATTGGGCTACACCTTC.

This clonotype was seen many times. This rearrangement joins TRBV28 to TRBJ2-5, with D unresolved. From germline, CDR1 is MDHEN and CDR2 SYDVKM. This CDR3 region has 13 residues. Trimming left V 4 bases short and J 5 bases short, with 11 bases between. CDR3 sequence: CASSSAAGETQYF. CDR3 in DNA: TGTGCCAGCAGTTCCGCTGCCGGCGAGACCCAGTACTTC.

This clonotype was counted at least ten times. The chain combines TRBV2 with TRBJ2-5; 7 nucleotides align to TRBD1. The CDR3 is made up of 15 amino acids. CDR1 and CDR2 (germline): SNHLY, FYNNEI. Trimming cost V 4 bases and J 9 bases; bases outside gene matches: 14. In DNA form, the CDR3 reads TGTGCCAGCAGTGGATTAACCGGGACAGCGGAATCCCAGTACTTC. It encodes CASSGLTGTAESQYF.

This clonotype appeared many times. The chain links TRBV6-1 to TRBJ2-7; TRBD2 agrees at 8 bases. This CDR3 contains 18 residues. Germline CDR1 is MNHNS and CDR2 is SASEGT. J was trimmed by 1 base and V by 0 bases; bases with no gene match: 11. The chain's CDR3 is CASSEATHLAGTSYEQYF. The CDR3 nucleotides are TGTGCCAGCAGTGAAGCCACTCATCTAGCGGGTACGTCCTACGAGCAGTACTTC.

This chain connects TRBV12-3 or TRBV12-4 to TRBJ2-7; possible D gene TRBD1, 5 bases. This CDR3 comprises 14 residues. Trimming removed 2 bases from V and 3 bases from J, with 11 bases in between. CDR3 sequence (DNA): TGTGCCAGCAGTTTAACGGGCAGGGACTACGAGCAGTACTTC. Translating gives CASSLTGRDYEQYF.

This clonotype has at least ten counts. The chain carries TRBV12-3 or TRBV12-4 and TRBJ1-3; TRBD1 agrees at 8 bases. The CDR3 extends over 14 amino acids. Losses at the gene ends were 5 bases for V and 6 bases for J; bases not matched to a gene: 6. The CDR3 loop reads CASSPRGRENTIYF. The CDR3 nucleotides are TGTGCCAGCAGTCCCAGGGGGCGCGAAAACACCATATATTTT.

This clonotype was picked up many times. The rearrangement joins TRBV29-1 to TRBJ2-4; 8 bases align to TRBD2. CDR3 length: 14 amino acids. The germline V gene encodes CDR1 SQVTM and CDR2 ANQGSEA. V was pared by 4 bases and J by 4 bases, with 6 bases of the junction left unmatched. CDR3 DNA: TGCAGCGTTGTCCGGGGGGGGGCTAAAAACATTCAGTACTTC. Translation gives CSVVRGGAKNIQYF.

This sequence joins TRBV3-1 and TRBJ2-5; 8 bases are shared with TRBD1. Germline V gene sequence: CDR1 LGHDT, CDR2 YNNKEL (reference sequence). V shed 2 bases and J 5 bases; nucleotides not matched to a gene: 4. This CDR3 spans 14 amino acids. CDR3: CASSQTGGYETQYF. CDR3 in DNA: TGTGCCAGCAGCCAAACAGGGGGTTATGAGACCCAGTACTTC.

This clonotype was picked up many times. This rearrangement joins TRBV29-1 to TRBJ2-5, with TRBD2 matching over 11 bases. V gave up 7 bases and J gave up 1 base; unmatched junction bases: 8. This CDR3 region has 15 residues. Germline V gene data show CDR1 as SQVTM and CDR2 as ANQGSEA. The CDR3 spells CSAATGTSGQETQYF. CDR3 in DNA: TGCAGCGCTGCAACCGGGACTAGCGGCCAAGAGACCCAGTACTTC.

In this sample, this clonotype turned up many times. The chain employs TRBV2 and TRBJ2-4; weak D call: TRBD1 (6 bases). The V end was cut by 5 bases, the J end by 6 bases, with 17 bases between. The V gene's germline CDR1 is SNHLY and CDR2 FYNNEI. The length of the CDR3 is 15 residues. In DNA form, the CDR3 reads TGTGCCAGCAGTTACAGGGTTAGCAACGGAAACATTCAGTACTTC. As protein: CASSYRVSNGNIQYF.

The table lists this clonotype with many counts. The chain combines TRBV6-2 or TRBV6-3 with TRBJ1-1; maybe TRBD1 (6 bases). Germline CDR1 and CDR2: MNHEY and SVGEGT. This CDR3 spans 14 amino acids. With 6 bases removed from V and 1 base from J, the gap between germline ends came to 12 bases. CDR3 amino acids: CASRRGGANTEAFF. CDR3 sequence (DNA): TGTGCCAGCAGACGGGGGGGGGCGAACACTGAAGCTTTCTTT.

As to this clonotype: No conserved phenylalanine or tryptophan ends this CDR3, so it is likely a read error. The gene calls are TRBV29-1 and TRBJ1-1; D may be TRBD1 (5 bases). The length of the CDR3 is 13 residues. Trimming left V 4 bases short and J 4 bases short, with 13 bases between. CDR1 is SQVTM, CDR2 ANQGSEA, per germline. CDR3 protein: CSVARRQSTEAFY. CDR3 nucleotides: TGCAGCGTTGCCCGTCGACAGAGCACTGAAGCTTTCTAT.

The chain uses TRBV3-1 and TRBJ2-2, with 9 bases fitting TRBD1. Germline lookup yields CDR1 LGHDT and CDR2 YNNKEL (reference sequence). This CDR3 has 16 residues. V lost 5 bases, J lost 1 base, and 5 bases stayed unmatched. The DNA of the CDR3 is TGTGCCAGCAGCGAACAGGGGGCTAAGAACACCGGGGAGCTGTTTTTT. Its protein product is CASSEQGAKNTGELFF.

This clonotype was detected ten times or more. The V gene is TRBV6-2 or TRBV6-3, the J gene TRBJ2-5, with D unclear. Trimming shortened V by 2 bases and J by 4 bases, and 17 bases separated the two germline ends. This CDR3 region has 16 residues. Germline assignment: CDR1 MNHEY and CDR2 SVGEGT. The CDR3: CASSYGPPFSGETQYF. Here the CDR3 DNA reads TGTGCCAGCAGTTACGGCCCTCCATTCAGTGGAGAGACCCAGTACTTC.

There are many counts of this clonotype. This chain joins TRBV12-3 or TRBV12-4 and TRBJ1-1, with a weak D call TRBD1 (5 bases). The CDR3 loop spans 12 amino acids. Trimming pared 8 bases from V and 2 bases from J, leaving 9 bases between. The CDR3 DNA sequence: TGTGCCAGCCAGGGCCTTAACACTGAAGCTTTCTTT. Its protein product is CASQGLNTEAFF.

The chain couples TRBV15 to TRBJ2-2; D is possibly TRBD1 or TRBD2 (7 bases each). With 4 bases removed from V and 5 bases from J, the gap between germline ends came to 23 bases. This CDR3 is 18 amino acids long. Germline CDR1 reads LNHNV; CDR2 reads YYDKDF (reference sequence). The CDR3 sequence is CATSTYYRAGGGTGELFF. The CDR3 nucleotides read TGTGCCACCAGCACTTACTACCGGGCAGGGGGGGGAACCGGGGAGCTGTTTTTT.

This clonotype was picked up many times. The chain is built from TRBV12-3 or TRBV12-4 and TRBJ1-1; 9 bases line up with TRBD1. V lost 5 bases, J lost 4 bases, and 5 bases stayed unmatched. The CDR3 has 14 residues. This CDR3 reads CASSLTGGVTEAFF. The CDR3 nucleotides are TGTGCCAGCAGTCTGACAGGGGGAGTCACTGAAGCTTTCTTT.

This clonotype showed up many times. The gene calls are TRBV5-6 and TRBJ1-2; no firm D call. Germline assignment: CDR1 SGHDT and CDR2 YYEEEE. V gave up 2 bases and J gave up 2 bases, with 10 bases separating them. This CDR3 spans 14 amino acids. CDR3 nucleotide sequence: TGTGCCAGCAGCTTTGGAACATCCAACTATGGCTACACCTTC. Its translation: CASSFGTSNYGYTF.

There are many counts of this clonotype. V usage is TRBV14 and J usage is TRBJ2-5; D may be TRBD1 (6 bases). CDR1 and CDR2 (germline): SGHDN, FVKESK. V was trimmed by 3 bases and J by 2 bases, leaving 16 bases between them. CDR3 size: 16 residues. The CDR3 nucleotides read TGTGCCAGCAGCCAGGTGGGGGCAGGTCAACAAGAGACCCAGTACTTC. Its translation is CASSQVGAGQQETQYF.

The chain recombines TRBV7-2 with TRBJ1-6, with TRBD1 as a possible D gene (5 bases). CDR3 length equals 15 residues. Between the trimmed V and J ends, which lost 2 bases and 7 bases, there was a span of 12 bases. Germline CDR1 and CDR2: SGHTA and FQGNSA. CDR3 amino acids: CASSLRDRRNSPLHF. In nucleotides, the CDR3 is TGTGCCAGCAGCTTAAGGGACCGAAGAAATTCACCCCTCCACTTT.

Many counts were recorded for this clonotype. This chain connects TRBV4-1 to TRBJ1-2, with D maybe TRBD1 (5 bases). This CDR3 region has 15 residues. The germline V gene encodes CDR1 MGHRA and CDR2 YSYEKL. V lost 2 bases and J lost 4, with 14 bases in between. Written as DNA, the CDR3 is TGCGCCAGCAGCCAACCCGGGGCTTCTTCCTATGGCTACACCTTC. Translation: CASSQPGASSYGYTF.

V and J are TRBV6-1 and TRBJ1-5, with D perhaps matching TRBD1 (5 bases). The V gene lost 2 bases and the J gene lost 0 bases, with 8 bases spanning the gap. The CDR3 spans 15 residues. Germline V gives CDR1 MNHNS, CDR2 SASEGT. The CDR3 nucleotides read TGTGCCAGCAGTGAAAGGGGAGTTAGCAATCAGCCCCAGCATTTT. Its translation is CASSERGVSNQPQHF.

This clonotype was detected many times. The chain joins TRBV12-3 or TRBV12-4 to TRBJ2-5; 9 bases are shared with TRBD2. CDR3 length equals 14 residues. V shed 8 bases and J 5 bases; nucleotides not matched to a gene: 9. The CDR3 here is CASGTSNFLETQYF. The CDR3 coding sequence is TGTGCCAGCGGGACTAGCAATTTTCTGGAGACCCAGTACTTC.

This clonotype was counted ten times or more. The CDR3 nucleotides are TGCAGTGCTAGTCGGGGGGGTAGCTTGAAGACCCAGTACTTC. It yields the protein CSASRGGSLKTQYF. The J gene is TRBJ2-5, the V gene TRBV20-1; 8 positions agree with TRBD2. CDR3 length: 14 residues. Germline CDR1 DFQATT, CDR2 SNEGSKA (reference sequence). Trimming cost V 3 bases and J 6 bases; bases outside gene matches: 9.